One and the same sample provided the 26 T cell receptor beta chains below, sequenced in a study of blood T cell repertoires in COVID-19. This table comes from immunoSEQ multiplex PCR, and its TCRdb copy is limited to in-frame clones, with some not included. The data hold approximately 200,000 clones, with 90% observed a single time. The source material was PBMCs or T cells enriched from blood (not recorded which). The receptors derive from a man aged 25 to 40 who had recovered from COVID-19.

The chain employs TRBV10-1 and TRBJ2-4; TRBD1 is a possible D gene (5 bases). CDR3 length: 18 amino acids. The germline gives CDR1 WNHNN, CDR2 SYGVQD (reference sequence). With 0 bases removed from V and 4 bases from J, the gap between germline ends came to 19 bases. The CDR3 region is CASSESPISTDPKNIQYF. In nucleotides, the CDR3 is TGCGCCAGCAGTGAGTCTCCGATATCGACAGATCCAAAAAACATTCAGTACTTC.

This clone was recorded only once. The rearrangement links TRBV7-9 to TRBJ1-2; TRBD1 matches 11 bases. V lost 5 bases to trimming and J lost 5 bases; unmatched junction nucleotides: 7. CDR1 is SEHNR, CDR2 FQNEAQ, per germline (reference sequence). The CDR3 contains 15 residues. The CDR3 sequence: CASSPRGQGVYGYTF. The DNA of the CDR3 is TGTGCCAGCAGCCCAAGGGGACAGGGGGTATATGGCTACACCTTC.

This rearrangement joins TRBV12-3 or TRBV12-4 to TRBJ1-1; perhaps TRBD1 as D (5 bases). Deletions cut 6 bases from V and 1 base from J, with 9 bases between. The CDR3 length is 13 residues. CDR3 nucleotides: TGTGCCAGCAGCCTGACAGCGAACACTGAAGCTTTCTTT. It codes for CASSLTANTEAFF.

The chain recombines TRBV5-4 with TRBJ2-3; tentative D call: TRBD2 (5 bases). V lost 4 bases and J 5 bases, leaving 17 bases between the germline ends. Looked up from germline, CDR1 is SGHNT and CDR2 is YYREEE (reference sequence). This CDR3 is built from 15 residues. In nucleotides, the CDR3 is TGTGCCAGCAGCCCCAGTGGCTCCGGGGAAGATACGCAGTATTTT. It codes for CASSPSGSGEDTQYF.

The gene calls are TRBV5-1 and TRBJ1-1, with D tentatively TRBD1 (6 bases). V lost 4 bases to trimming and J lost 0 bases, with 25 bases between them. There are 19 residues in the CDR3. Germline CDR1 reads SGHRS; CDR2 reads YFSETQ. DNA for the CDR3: TGCGCCAGCAGCCTGGAGTATTTGGGGACAAGAAAGTTGAACACTGAAGCTTTCTTT. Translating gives CASSLEYLGTRKLNTEAFF. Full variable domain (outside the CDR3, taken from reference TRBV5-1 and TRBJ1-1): KAGVTQTPRYLIKTRGQQVTLSCSPISGHRSVSWYQQTPGQGLQFLFEYFSETQRNKGNFPGRFSGRQFSNSRSEMNVSTLELGDSALYLCASSLEYLGTRKLNTEAFFGQGTRLTVV.

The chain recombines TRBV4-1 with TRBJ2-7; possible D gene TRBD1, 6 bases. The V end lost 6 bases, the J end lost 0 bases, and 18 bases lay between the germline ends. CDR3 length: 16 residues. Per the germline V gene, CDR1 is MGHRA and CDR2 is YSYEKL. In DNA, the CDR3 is TGCGCCAGCAGGTCCCCGGGACACCAAAACTCCTACGAGCAGTACTTC. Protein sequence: CASRSPGHQNSYEQYF.

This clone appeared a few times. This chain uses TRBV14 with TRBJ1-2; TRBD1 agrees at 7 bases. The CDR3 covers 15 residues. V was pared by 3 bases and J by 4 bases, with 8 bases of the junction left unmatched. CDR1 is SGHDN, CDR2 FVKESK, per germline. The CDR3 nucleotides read TGTGCCAGCAGCCATGATCACACAGGGGTCTATGGCTACACCTTC. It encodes CASSHDHTGVYGYTF.

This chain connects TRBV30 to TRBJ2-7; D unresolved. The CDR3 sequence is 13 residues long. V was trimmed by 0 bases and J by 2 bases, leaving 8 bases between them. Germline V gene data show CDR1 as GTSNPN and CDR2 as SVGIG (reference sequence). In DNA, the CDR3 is TGTGCCTGGAGTGTACGACGGGCCTACGAGCAGTACTTC. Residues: CAWSVRRAYEQYF.

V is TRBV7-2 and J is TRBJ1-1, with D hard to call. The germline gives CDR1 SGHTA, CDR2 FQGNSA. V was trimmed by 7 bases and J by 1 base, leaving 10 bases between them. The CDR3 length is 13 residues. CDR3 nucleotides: TGTGCCAGCAAGCTTTCGGGGAACACTGAAGCTTTCTTT. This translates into CASKLSGNTEAFF.

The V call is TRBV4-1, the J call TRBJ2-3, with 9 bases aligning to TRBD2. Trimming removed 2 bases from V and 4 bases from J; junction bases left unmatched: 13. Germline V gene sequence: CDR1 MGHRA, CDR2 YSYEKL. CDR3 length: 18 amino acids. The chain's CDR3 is CASSQLLGYSGSPDTQYF. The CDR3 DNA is TGCGCCAGCAGCCAACTCCTCGGGTATAGCGGGAGTCCAGATACGCAGTATTTT.

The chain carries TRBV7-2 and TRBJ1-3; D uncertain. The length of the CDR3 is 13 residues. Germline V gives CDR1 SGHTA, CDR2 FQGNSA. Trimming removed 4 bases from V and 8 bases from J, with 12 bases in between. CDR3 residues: CASSSTSRDTIYF. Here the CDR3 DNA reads TGTGCCAGCAGCTCAACCTCACGGGACACCATATATTTT.

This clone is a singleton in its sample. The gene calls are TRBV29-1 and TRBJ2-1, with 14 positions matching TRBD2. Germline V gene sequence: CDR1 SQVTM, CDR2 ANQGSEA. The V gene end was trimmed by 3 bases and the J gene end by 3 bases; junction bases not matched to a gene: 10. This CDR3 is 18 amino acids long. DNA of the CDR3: TGCAGCGTTGATTCTGAGGGACTAGCGGGAGCGGTCTACAATGAGCAGTTCTTC. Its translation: CSVDSEGLAGAVYNEQFF.

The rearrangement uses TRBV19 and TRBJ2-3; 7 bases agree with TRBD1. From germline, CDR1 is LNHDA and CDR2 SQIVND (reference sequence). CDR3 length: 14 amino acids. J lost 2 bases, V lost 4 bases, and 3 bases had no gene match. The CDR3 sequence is CASSRQGVTDTQYF. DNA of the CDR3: TGTGCCAGTAGTAGACAGGGAGTCACAGATACGCAGTATTTT.

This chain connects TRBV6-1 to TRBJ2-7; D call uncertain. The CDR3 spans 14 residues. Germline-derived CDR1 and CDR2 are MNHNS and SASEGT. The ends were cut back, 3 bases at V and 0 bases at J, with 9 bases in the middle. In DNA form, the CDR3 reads TGTGCCAGCAGTGAGGGCCAACACTCCTACGAGCAGTACTTC. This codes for CASSEGQHSYEQYF.

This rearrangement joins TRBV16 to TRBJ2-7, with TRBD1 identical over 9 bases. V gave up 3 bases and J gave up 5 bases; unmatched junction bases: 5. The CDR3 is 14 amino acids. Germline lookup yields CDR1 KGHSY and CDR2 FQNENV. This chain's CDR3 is CASSHRDRVHEQYF. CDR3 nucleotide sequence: TGTGCCAGCAGCCACCGGGACAGGGTACACGAGCAGTACTTC.

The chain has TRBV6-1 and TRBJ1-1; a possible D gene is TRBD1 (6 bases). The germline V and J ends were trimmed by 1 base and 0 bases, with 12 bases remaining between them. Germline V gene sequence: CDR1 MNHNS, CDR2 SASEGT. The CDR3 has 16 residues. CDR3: CASSEVGQTLNTEAFF. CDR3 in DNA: TGTGCCAGCAGTGAAGTAGGACAGACTTTGAACACTGAAGCTTTCTTT.

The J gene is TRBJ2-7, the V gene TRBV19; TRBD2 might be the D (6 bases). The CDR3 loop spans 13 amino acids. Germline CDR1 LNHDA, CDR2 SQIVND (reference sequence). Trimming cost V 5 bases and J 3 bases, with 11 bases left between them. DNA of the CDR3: TGTGCCAGTAGTCCGGGACTCAACTACGAGCAGTACTTC. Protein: CASSPGLNYEQYF.

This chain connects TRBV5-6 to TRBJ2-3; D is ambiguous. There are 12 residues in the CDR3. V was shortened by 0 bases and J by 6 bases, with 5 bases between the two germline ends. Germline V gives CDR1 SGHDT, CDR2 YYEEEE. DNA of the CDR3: TGTGCCAGCAGCTTGGGTTCGGATACGCAGTATTTT. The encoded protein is CASSLGSDTQYF.

As DNA, the CDR3 is TGTGCCATCAGTGAGACGGCAGGGGGGGAAAAACTGTTTTTT. Its translation is CAISETAGGEKLFF. The V gene is TRBV10-3, the J gene TRBJ1-4, with 7 bases matching TRBD1. Germline CDR1 is ENHRY and CDR2 is SYGVKD. After removal of 2 bases from V and 8 bases from J, the junction contained 5 bases not matched to a gene. The CDR3 sequence is 14 residues long.

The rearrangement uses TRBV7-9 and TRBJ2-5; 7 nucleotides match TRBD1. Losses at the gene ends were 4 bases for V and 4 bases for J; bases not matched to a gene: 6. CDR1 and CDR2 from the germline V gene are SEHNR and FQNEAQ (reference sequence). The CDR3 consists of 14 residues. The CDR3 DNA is TGTGCCAGCAGCTATACAGGGGCGACAGAGACCCAGTACTTC. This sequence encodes CASSYTGATETQYF.

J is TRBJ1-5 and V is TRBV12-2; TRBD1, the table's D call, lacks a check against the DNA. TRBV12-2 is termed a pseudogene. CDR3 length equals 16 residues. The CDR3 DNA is TGTGCAAGTCGTTTTCCCCGACAGGGGGTGGATCAGCCCCAGCATTTT. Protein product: CASRFPRQGVDQPQHF.

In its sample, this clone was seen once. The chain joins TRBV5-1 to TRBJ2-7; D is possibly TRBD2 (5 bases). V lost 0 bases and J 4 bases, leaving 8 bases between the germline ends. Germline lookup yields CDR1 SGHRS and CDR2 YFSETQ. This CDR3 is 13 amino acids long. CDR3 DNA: TGCGCCAGCAGCTTGGAGCGGAGGTACGAGCAGTACTTC. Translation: CASSLERRYEQYF.

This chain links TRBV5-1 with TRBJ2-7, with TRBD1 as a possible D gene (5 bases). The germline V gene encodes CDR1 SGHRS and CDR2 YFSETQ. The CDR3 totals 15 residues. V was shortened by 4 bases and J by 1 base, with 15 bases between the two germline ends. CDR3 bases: TGCGCCAGCAGCGCCCAGGGATCGCGATCCTACGAGCAGTACTTC. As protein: CASSAQGSRSYEQYF.

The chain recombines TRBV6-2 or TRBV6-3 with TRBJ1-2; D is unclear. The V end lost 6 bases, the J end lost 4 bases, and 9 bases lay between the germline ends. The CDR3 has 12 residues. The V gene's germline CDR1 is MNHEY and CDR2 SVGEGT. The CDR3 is CASSPVLYGYTF. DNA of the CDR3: TGTGCCAGCAGCCCCGTCCTCTATGGCTACACCTTC.

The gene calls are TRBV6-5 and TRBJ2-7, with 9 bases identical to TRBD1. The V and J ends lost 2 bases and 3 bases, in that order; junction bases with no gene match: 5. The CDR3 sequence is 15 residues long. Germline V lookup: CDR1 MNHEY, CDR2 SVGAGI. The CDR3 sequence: CASSYSLGQGYEQYF. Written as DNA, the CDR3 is TGTGCCAGCAGTTACAGTCTGGGACAGGGCTACGAGCAGTACTTC.

In nucleotides, the CDR3 is TGTGCCAGCTCAATAAGCGGGGAGAGTGGCTACACCTTC. This encodes CASSISGESGYTF. The chain joins TRBV18 to TRBJ1-2; D is unresolved. V lost 5 bases to trimming and J lost 7 bases, with 14 bases between them. Germline lookup yields CDR1 KGHSH and CDR2 LQKENI. The CDR3 has 13 residues.